The present entry profiles one T cell receptor (beta chain) with its context. Its antigen is unknown. These data originate in a study of radiotherapy plus CTLA-4 blockade in lung cancer. For the study at large: With less than 40% of patients having disease control, objective responses were seen in about 17%. Overall study results and limits: Once radiotherapy plus ipilimumab had been given, TCR clones derived from tumor expanded in blood. Response, reportedly, was best predicted by interferon-beta along with early blood T cell clone dynamics.

In chemo-refractory metastatic non-small-cell lung cancer, patients got ipilimumab CTLA-4 blockade together with focal radiation. The method was immunoSEQ multiplex PCR; TCRdb's version includes in-frame clones alone and lacks a portion of them. The sample has some 78,000 clones; around 87% are singletons. This CDR3 comprises 14 residues. Germline-derived CDR1 and CDR2 are KGHSH and LQKENI. Trimming removed 5 bases at V and 1 base at J, with 11 bases between. This clonotype was obtained from a human donor with non-small cell lung cancer who had stable disease on radiotherapy plus ipilimumab. The material was peripheral blood, obtained from a patient treated with radiotherapy plus ipilimumab. J is TRBJ1-1 and V is TRBV18; D gene uncertain. For the CDR3, the DNA is TGTGCCAGCTCATTTCGGACGGAGAACACTGAAGCTTTCTTT. As protein: CASSFRTENTEAFF.